A selection of T cell receptor beta chains follows, all from one sample in a study of T cells expressing NK-cell markers. TCRdb re-called the 5' RACE reads, yielding one record per CDR3 amino acid sequence without DNA. The sample data list some 440,000 distinct CDR3 sequences. The sequencing input was blood T cells: a sorted CD56 or NKG2C T cell subset, CD4+ or CD8+ T cells, or bulk PBMC T cells (not recorded which). Every receptor here comes from a woman in her fifties or sixties in good health. Each CDR3 is given with its conserved first and last residue.

>TRBV7-9|TRBJ1-5
CASSSGEFQPQHF
>TRBV4-1|TRBJ2-1
CASSQVRIQGPEQFF
>TRBV29-1|TRBJ2-3
CSAHRARTDTQYF
>TRBV24-1|TRBJ2-3
CATSDSSGPPDTQYF
>TRBV7-8|TRBJ2-3
CASSIPGQGRTDTQYF
>TRBV29-1|TRBJ2-1
CSALPQGNTPFF
>TRBV12-3/TRBV12-4|TRBJ2-2
CASKPDWDTGELFF
>TRBV6-6|TRBJ1-5
CASSWSGNQPQHF
>TRBV12-5|TRBJ2-7
CASGRTTIAYEQYF
>TRBV5-1|TRBJ2-3
CASSRTARTSGSGGTDTQYF
>TRBV6-6|TRBJ2-1
CASSPQVGYEQFF
>TRBV5-1|TRBJ1-2
CASSLGGQMYGYTF
>TRBV29-1|TRBJ1-1
CSVEEKKGARAFF
>TRBV6-5|TRBJ2-2
CATSSLRGELFF
>TRBV10-3|TRBJ2-3
CAISDIGPYTDTQYF
>TRBV19|TRBJ2-3
CASSIDAGVIDTQYF
>TRBV12-3/TRBV12-4|TRBJ2-1
CASSQRNSGVYNEQFF
>TRBV5-5|TRBJ1-1
CASSFATRGTEAFF
>TRBV7-9|TRBJ1-4
CASRPQGEGMEKLFF
>TRBV5-1|TRBJ2-5
CASSPGLQWETQYF
>TRBV5-1|TRBJ2-2
CASSLHGTANTGELFF
>TRBV29-1|TRBJ2-7
CSVERLAGAEQYF
>TRBV10-3|TRBJ1-2
CAISERPNYGYTF
>TRBV12-3/TRBV12-4|TRBJ2-7
CASNRDGAREQYF
>TRBV5-1|TRBJ2-1
CASSSRDRALSYNEQFF
>TRBV6-1|TRBJ2-3
CASSEKGFPTDTQYF
>TRBV5-1|TRBJ2-2
CASSLSKGELFF
>TRBV7-9|TRBJ2-2
CASSLARTSAYLSTGELFF
>TRBV7-9|TRBJ2-1
CASSLDTKAAGYNEQFF
>TRBV4-1|TRBJ1-5
CASSQAQGASNQPQHF
>TRBV30|TRBJ2-5
CAIQRLAGPQETQYF
>TRBV6-1|TRBJ2-2
CASTARVGGELFF
>TRBV25-1|TRBJ2-1
CASSDLGTRNEQFF
>TRBV4-1|TRBJ1-1
CASSQDQGRTEAFF
>TRBV6-6|TRBJ2-1
CASSSDVGQGYNEQFF
>TRBV11-1|TRBJ2-7
CASSSVGRISYEQYF
>TRBV7-2|TRBJ1-5
CASSGGRGMLDQPQHF
>TRBV5-6|TRBJ2-1
CASSFRGAGSHEQFF
>TRBV4-1|TRBJ1-1
CASSQTVYTEAFF
>TRBV25-1|TRBJ2-5
CASSEGVASQETQYF
>TRBV12-3/TRBV12-4|TRBJ2-5
CASSRDSASQETQYF
>TRBV10-1|TRBJ2-2
CASSPLEITGELFF
>TRBV5-4|TRBJ2-5
CASSLGDRGFGETQYF
>TRBV29-1|TRBJ2-5
CSVGFKGSRETQYF
>TRBV12-3/TRBV12-4|TRBJ2-3
CASSLAGGTSGVTQYF
>TRBV3-1|TRBJ2-3
CASSPGRETDTQYF
>TRBV24-1|TRBJ2-1
CATSDTATGQFF
>TRBV5-1|TRBJ1-3
CASSNLDATSGNTIYF
>TRBV7-9|TRBJ2-3
CASSLVLGFLDTQYF
>TRBV5-1|TRBJ2-1
CASSQSSYNEQFF
>TRBV5-1|TRBJ2-7
CASSSTTDSYEQYF
>TRBV5-1|TRBJ2-7
CASSALSGTYEQYF
>TRBV4-1|TRBJ2-2
CASSQGTGRGSPGELFF